This TCR beta chain was sequenced in a study of blood T cell repertoires in COVID-19. Study information: The United States, Italy and Spain supplied acute and convalescent COVID-19 samples. From T cells, B-cell-depleted T cells, or PBMCs came the material, which was cDNA or gDNA.

V lost 7 bases, J lost 0 bases, and 16 bases lay in between. CDR3 length equals 15 residues. From germline, CDR1 is LNHDA and CDR2 SQIVND (reference sequence). As processed by the authors: Counts of nucleated cells, estimated from reference gene primer amplification, were obtained. The protocol was immunoSEQ multiplex PCR, while the TCRdb copy is restricted to in-frame clones and leaves out a portion. Clonal size and the V and J genes are those of that table, whereas D and trimming came from the DNA. This sample has under 150,000 clones, with about four fifths found just once. The receptor was derived from a man older than 75 with acute or convalescent COVID-19. The chain combines TRBV19 with TRBJ2-7, with D perhaps matching TRBD2 (5 bases). Sequenced sample: peripheral blood. The CDR3 loop is CASIGEKPHSYEQYF. The CDR3 DNA reads TGTGCCAGTATCGGGGAGAAACCTCACTCCTACGAGCAGTACTTC. Drawing the rest from reference TRBV19 and TRBJ2-7, the complete variable domain is DGGITQSPKYLFRKEGQNVTLSCEQNLNHDAMYWYRQDPGQGLRLIYYSQIVNDFQKGDIAEGYSVSREKKESFPLTVTSAQKNPTAFYLCASIGEKPHSYEQYFGPGTRLTVT.